The 8 T cell receptor beta chains below all came from one sample that was sequenced in a study of blood T cell repertoires in COVID-19. Sequencing used immunoSEQ multiplex PCR; TCRdb keeps in-frame clones, though not all of them. The sample includes about 140,000 clones, almost 80% of them seen just once. Sequencing used PBMCs or T cells enriched from blood (not recorded which). Every receptor here comes from a woman aged 45-65 years who had recovered from COVID-19.

In its sample, this clone was seen many times. The chain carries TRBV2 and TRBJ1-1; the D gene is possibly TRBD1 (5 bases). Germline V gene data show CDR1 as SNHLY and CDR2 as FYNNEI. Trimming shortened V by 3 bases and J by 8 bases, and 16 bases separated the two germline ends. The CDR3 loop spans 14 amino acids. CDR3 region: CASSDLVVTAEAFF. In nucleotides, the CDR3 is TGTGCCAGCAGTGACCTTGTTGTGACAGCCGAAGCTTTCTTT.

The chain links TRBV7-3 to TRBJ1-2; 9 bases map to TRBD1. With V trimmed by 4 bases and J by 8 bases, 11 bases remained unmatched. CDR1 and CDR2 (germline): SGHTA, FQGTGA. The CDR3 sequence is 15 residues long. Here the CDR3 DNA reads TGTGCCAGCAGCTCTGGGGACAGGGTAGGAGGGGGCTACACCTTC. Translating it yields CASSSGDRVGGGYTF.

Written as DNA, the CDR3 is TGTGCCAGCAGCTGGGGGGGGGCCCCGGGCGGGCAGTACTTC. The encoded protein is CASSWGGAPGGQYF. The chain combines TRBV28 with TRBJ2-7; TRBD2 might be the D (7 bases). Germline loops: CDR1 MDHEN, CDR2 SYDVKM. V gave up 6 bases and J gave up 9 bases, with 21 bases separating them. The CDR3 covers 14 residues.

This chain joins TRBV13 and TRBJ1-5; D not certain. Looked up from germline, CDR1 is PRHDT and CDR2 is FYEKMQ (reference sequence). V shed 0 bases and J shed 4 bases, with 4 bases lying between them. The CDR3 contains 13 residues. This CDR3 reads CASSLGQNQPQHF. DNA for the CDR3: TGTGCCAGCAGCTTAGGGCAGAATCAGCCCCAGCATTTT.

The chain links TRBV18 to TRBJ2-3; D not certain. The CDR3 covers 14 residues. Germline CDR1 reads KGHSH; CDR2 reads LQKENI. V gave up 1 base and J gave up 0 bases, with 5 bases separating them. For the CDR3, the DNA is TGTGCCAGCTCACCACGTCTGAGCACAGATACGCAGTATTTT. Its translation is CASSPRLSTDTQYF.

The V gene is TRBV11-3, the J gene TRBJ2-1; 10 bases agree with TRBD1. The CDR3 covers 15 residues. Germline lookup yields CDR1 SGHNT and CDR2 YENEEA. After removal of 5 bases from V and 10 bases from J, the junction contained 11 bases not matched to a gene. The CDR3 DNA reads as TGTGCCAGCAGCCCCCGGACAGGGGGGTGGGAAGAGCAGTTCTTC. Translating it yields CASSPRTGGWEEQFF.

J is TRBJ1-2 and V is TRBV6-5; 10 bases are shared with TRBD1. V gave up 7 bases and J gave up 7 bases; unmatched junction bases: 9. Germline V gene data show CDR1 as MNHEY and CDR2 as SVGAGI. The CDR3 extends over 14 amino acids. CDR3 in DNA: TGTGCCAGCATCTCCTTGGGGGACAGGGGTGGCTACACCTTC. Residues: CASISLGDRGGYTF.

The chain joins TRBV7-9 to TRBJ2-7; D remains ambiguous. Germline-derived CDR1 and CDR2 are SEHNR and FQNEAQ (reference sequence). This CDR3 has 14 amino acids. V lost 5 bases and J lost 2, with 13 bases in between. CDR3 region: CASSPPTAAYEQYF. CDR3 DNA: TGTGCCAGCAGCCCACCGACGGCGGCCTACGAGCAGTACTTC.